These 23 T cell receptor beta chains originate from one sample sequenced in a study of CD8+CD57+ T cells in acquired aplastic anemia. By flow cytometry, patients selected for sequencing had shown an expansion of CD8+CD57+ cells. CDR3 and TCR beta VDJ profiling relied on a genomic DNA template. TCRdb called the reads again in MiXCR, with one record for every CDR3 protein. The data show hundreds of thousands of distinct CDR3 sequences, with around a third seen just once and nearly 0.85% held by the top ten. The sample was sorted CD4+, CD8+, or CD8+CD57+ T cells (not recorded which) from PBMCs. The receptors come from a human donor with aplastic anemia.

The chain recombines TRBV10-3 with TRBJ1-3; D perhaps matches TRBD1 (5 bases). Trimming removed 4 bases at V and 0 bases at J, with 10 bases between. The germline CDR1 and CDR2 sequences are ENHRY and SYGVKD. The length of the CDR3 is 15 residues. CDR3 DNA sequence: TGTGCCATCAGTGTGGGGCTGTGCTCTGGAAACACCATATATTTT. It codes for CAISVGLCSGNTIYF.

This clonotype came up a few times. The chain couples TRBV12-3 or TRBV12-4 to TRBJ1-1, with a weak D call TRBD1 (5 bases). The V end was cut by 8 bases, the J end by 5 bases, with 12 bases between. The CDR3 has 12 amino acids. CDR3 sequence (DNA): TGTGCCAGCGCCAGGGTTCGGACTGAAGCTTTCTTT. Protein sequence: CASARVRTEAFF.

This sequence joins TRBV20-1 and TRBJ1-5, with 7 bases identical to TRBD1. Trimming cost V 5 bases and J 3 bases; bases outside gene matches: 4. Germline values: CDR1 DFQATT, CDR2 SNEGSKA (reference sequence). This CDR3 spans 13 amino acids. The CDR3 is CSASGGVNQPQHF. Written as DNA, the CDR3 is TGCAGTGCTTCAGGGGGGGTCAATCAGCCCCAGCATTTT.

This clonotype occurred many times. This chain connects TRBV9 to TRBJ2-7, with TRBD1 matching 7 bases. The CDR3 has 13 residues. CDR1 is SGDLS and CDR2 is YYNGEE in the germline V gene. Trimming removed 3 bases from V and 6 bases from J; junction bases left unmatched: 6. Here the CDR3 DNA reads TGTGCCAGCAGCGCGACAGGGATGGGCGAGCAGTACTTC. The encoded protein is CASSATGMGEQYF.

This clonotype was counted between two and nine times. This could be a read error, since a much larger clone is one nucleotide away. The V and J genes are TRBV25-1 and TRBJ2-3, with D tentatively TRBD2 (6 bases). This CDR3 has 14 amino acids. The germline V and J ends were trimmed by 9 bases and 3 bases, with 16 bases remaining between them. Germline V gene data show CDR1 as MGHDK and CDR2 as SYGVNS. CDR3 amino acids: CARLAGCRTDTQYF. CDR3 nucleotide sequence: TGTGCCAGACTAGCAGGTTGTCGGACAGATACGCAGTATTTT. Supplemented by reference TRBV25-1 and TRBJ2-3, the full variable domain reads EADIYQTPRYLVIGTGKKITLECSQTMGHDKMYWYQQDPGMELHLIHYSYGVNSTEKGDLSSESTVSRIRTEHFPLTLESARPSHTSQYLCARLAGCRTDTQYFGPGTRLTVL.

Many counts were recorded for this clonotype. The chain joins TRBV20-1 to TRBJ2-3, with 10 positions matching TRBD2. Trimming removed 2 bases from V and 2 bases from J; junction bases left unmatched: 1. Germline loops: CDR1 DFQATT, CDR2 SNEGSKA (reference sequence). The length of the CDR3 is 14 residues. CDR3 in DNA: TGCAGTGCTAGACTAGCGGGGGACACAGATACGCAGTATTTT. Residues: CSARLAGDTDTQYF.

This clonotype was seen a handful of times. The chain is built from TRBV3-1 and TRBJ1-1, with 7 positions matching TRBD1. Germline assignment: CDR1 LGHDT and CDR2 YNNKEL (reference sequence). Germline trimming cut 3 bases from V and 6 bases from J; bases unmatched to any gene: 4. The CDR3 is 13 amino acids. CDR3 in DNA: TGTGCCAGCAGCCATGAGGGGGCGGCTGAAGCTTTCTTT. This translates into CASSHEGAAEAFF.

The V call is TRBV12-3 or TRBV12-4, the J call TRBJ1-6, with D tentatively TRBD1 (5 bases). Trimming cost V 1 base and J 14 bases, with 6 bases left between them. The CDR3 is made up of 11 amino acids. CDR3 sequence: CASSLGRALHF. The CDR3 DNA follows: TGTGCCAGCAGTTTAGGCAGGGCCCTCCACTTT.

The J gene is TRBJ2-1, the V gene TRBV29-1; TRBD2 matches at 9 bases. CDR1 SQVTM and CDR2 ANQGSEA come from the germline V gene. CDR3 length: 14 amino acids. Germline trimming cut 5 bases from V and 2 bases from J; bases unmatched to any gene: 4. CDR3 in DNA: TGCAGCGTTCGGACTAGCGATACCTACAATGAGCAGTTCTTC. Protein: CSVRTSDTYNEQFF.

The rearrangement joins TRBV7-9 to TRBJ2-3; D is unresolved. This CDR3 region has 13 residues. Germline V gene lookup returns CDR1 SEHNR and CDR2 FQNEAQ (reference sequence). The V end was cut by 5 bases, the J end by 3 bases, with 9 bases between. The DNA of the CDR3 is TGTGCCAGCAGCGATGGGAATACAGATACGCAGTATTTT. The encoded protein is CASSDGNTDTQYF.

This clonotype occurred a few times. The J gene is TRBJ2-7, the V gene TRBV5-6; 8 bases agree with TRBD1. This CDR3 region has 14 residues. The germline V gene has CDR1 SGHDT and CDR2 YYEEEE. After removal of 5 bases from V and 5 bases from J, the junction contained 9 bases not matched to a gene. The CDR3, as DNA: TGTGCCAGCAGGCGGGACAGGCAACGACACGAGCAGTACTTC. Its translation: CASRRDRQRHEQYF. Together with reference TRBV5-6 and TRBJ2-7, the CDR3 gives the full variable domain: DAGVTQSPTHLIKTRGQQVTLRCSPKSGHDTVSWYQQALGQGPQFIFQYYEEEERQRGNFPDRFSGHQFPNYSSELNVNALLLGDSALYLCASRRDRQRHEQYFGPGTRLTVT.

The V call is TRBV2, the J call TRBJ2-1, with 9 bases identical to TRBD2. The V gene's germline CDR1 is SNHLY and CDR2 FYNNEI. The CDR3 spans 15 residues. Trimming cost V 5 bases and J 10 bases; bases outside gene matches: 12. CDR3 amino acids: CASSYEGLASREQFF. CDR3 DNA: TGTGCCAGCAGTTACGAGGGACTAGCTTCGAGGGAGCAGTTCTTC.

This clonotype was picked up a small number of times. A read error may be the cause here, since a much bigger clone is one base away. The J gene is TRBJ2-5, the V gene TRBV7-6, with TRBD1 matching over 12 bases. The CDR3 consists of 15 residues. Germline CDR1 is SGHVS and CDR2 is FNYEAQ. In nucleotides, the CDR3 is TGTGCCAACAGCAAGGGACAGGGGGCAGGGGAGACCCAGTACTTC. Protein: CANSKGQGAGETQYF.

There are many counts of this clonotype. The V gene is TRBV29-1, the J gene TRBJ2-3; 10 nucleotides line up with TRBD2. CDR1 is SQVTM, CDR2 ANQGSEA, per germline. The CDR3 has 15 amino acids. The V gene end was trimmed by 4 bases and the J gene end by 4 bases; junction bases not matched to a gene: 8. The CDR3 region has the DNA TGCAGCGTTGGCTTCCTAGCGGGAGTGCCAGATACGCAGTATTTT. Translating gives CSVGFLAGVPDTQYF.

This clonotype has at least ten counts. CDR3 in amino acids: CATSRPSWGGQHYGYTF. The CDR3 DNA reads TGTGCCACCAGCCGCCCGTCATGGGGGGGCCAGCACTATGGCTACACCTTC. The chain is built from TRBV15 and TRBJ1-2; maybe TRBD1 (6 bases). Germline values: CDR1 LNHNV, CDR2 YYDKDF (reference sequence). The CDR3 is 17 residues long. V lost 5 bases, J lost 3 bases, and 22 bases lay in between.

Ten or more counts support this clonotype. The V and J genes are TRBV7-9 and TRBJ2-7; 7 bases fit TRBD2. Per germline, CDR1 SEHNR and CDR2 FQNEAQ (reference sequence). The CDR3 has 15 amino acids. After removal of 5 bases from V and 6 bases from J, the junction contained 13 bases not matched to a gene. The CDR3 region has the DNA TGTGCCAGCAGCCCCCGGGTAGCGGGTGAGCGCGAGCAGTACTTC. Translated, it gives CASSPRVAGEREQYF.

This clonotype was detected only once. The CDR3 sequence: CASSLPGRYGYTF. The CDR3 nucleotides are TGTGCCAGCAGCTTACCTGGGCGCTATGGCTACACCTTC. The chain carries TRBV7-9 and TRBJ1-2; D is undetermined. The germline CDR1 and CDR2 sequences are SEHNR and FQNEAQ (reference sequence). Trimming took 2 bases from V and 4 from J, leaving 8 bases between them. This CDR3 region has 13 residues.

This clonotype has only a few counts. The chain combines TRBV12-3 or TRBV12-4 with TRBJ2-7, with 9 bases lining up with TRBD1. V shed 6 bases, J shed 3 bases, and the junction held 9 bases outside the gene matches. The CDR3 has 15 amino acids. In nucleotides, the CDR3 is TGTGCCAGCAGCTTAACCGGGACAGGGCACTACGAGCAGTACTTC. The encoded protein is CASSLTGTGHYEQYF.

J is TRBJ2-7 and V is TRBV24-1; 8 nucleotides agree with TRBD2. The CDR3 length is 15 residues. Germline assignment: CDR1 KGHDR and CDR2 SFDVKD. With V trimmed by 11 bases and J by 2 bases, 13 bases remained unmatched. Written as DNA, the CDR3 is TGTGCCAGCCGTTCTCTGGGACTAGGTACCTACGAGCAGTACTTC. Translating gives CASRSLGLGTYEQYF.

This clonotype was counted between two and nine times. This may stem from a read error, because a much larger clone lies one nucleotide away. This chain's CDR3 is CASSLDGGSYGCTF. The CDR3 DNA sequence: TGTGCCAGCAGCTTAGACGGGGGCTCATATGGCTGCACCTTC. This chain links TRBV7-9 with TRBJ1-2; the D gene is possibly TRBD1 (6 bases). The germline CDR1 and CDR2 sequences are SEHNR and FQNEAQ (reference sequence). The CDR3 has 14 amino acids.

V gene TRBV28 combines with J gene TRBJ1-5, with D hard to call. In germline, CDR1 is MDHEN, CDR2 SYDVKM. This CDR3 spans 10 amino acids. The ends were cut back, 6 bases at V and 7 bases at J, with 4 bases in the middle. The CDR3 region is CASSWQPQHF. Here the CDR3 DNA reads TGTGCCAGCAGCTGGCAGCCCCAGCATTTT. The full variable domain, completed using reference TRBV28 and TRBJ1-5, is DVKVTQSSRYLVKRTGEKVFLECVQDMDHENMFWYRQDPGLGLRLIYFSYDVKMKEKGDIPEGYSVSREKKERFSLILESASTNQTSMYLCASSWQPQHFGDGTRLSIL.

The count of this clonotype is one. The gene calls are TRBV10-3 and TRBJ1-2, with D possibly TRBD1 on 5 matching bases. The CDR3 totals 16 residues. V lost 3 bases and J 2 bases, leaving 16 bases between the germline ends. Germline CDR1 ENHRY, CDR2 SYGVKD. The CDR3 DNA reads TGTGCCATCAGTGAAGCGGGGGGGGGGAAAAACTATGGCTACACCTTC. It encodes CAISEAGGGKNYGYTF.

This clonotype was detected only once. This chain uses TRBV15 with TRBJ2-1; D call uncertain. Germline loops: CDR1 LNHNV, CDR2 YYDKDF (reference sequence). The V gene lost 0 bases and the J gene lost 7 bases, with 13 bases spanning the gap. There are 15 residues in the CDR3. The CDR3 here is CATSRDWQVANEQFF. The CDR3 DNA reads as TGTGCCACCAGCAGAGATTGGCAGGTGGCAAATGAGCAGTTCTTC.